These T cell receptor beta chains were read from a single sample in a study of blood T cell repertoires in COVID-19. Clones were sequenced by immunoSEQ multiplex PCR, and TCRdb holds only the in-frame ones, with some missing. The sample has some 270,000 clones, 70% to 90% seen once. Sequencing was carried out using peripheral blood. The receptors originated from a human donor with COVID-19, enrolled during active disease. The donor label of this sample is uncertain. Both conserved end residues are part of each CDR3. The D gene is left open where the match is weak. Clone size, where shown, is once, few, many, or a class for clones that have expanded.

CDR3aa: CASSPGDRGLRGVSNTEAFF
CDR3nt: TGCGCCAGCAGCCCGGGGGACAGGGGGCTGCGAGGGGTTTCTAACACTGAAGCTTTCTTT
v_gene: TRBV5-1
j_gene: TRBJ1-1
d_gene: TRBD1
abundance: -

CDR3aa: CASSQDLGSDEQFF
CDR3nt: TGTGCCAGCAGCCAAGATCTCGGGTCTGATGAGCAGTTCTTC
v_gene: TRBV3-1/TRBV3-2
j_gene: TRBJ2-1
d_gene: -
abundance: few

CDR3aa: CASSVDQGTDSPLHF
CDR3nt: TGTGCCAGCAGCGTAGACCAGGGGACGGATTCACCCCTCCACTTT
v_gene: TRBV9
j_gene: TRBJ1-6
d_gene: -
abundance: -

CDR3aa: CASSGGSSYEQYF
CDR3nt: TGCGCCTCTTCGGGCGGGAGTTCCTACGAGCAGTACTTC
v_gene: TRBV10-1
j_gene: TRBJ2-7
d_gene: TRBD2
abundance: -

CDR3aa: CATRQGFADTQYF
CDR3nt: TGTGCCACCAGACAGGGATTTGCAGATACGCAGTATTTT
v_gene: TRBV5-6
j_gene: TRBJ2-3
d_gene: TRBD1
abundance: -

CDR3aa: CASSVVGSPKGDPSRPRQYF
CDR3nt: TGTGCCAGCAGCGTAGTAGGATCCCCTAAGGGGGATCCGAGCCGCCCCCGGCAGTATTTT
v_gene: TRBV9
j_gene: TRBJ2-3
d_gene: -
abundance: -

CDR3aa: CASTDGLQTNEKLFF
CDR3nt: TGTGCCAGCACAGATGGACTGCAAACTAATGAAAAACTGTTTTTT
v_gene: TRBV18
j_gene: TRBJ1-4
d_gene: -
abundance: -

CDR3aa: CASFRGPASYEQYF
CDR3nt: TGTGCCAGTTTCAGGGGGCCCGCATCCTACGAGCAGTACTTC
v_gene: TRBV5-4
j_gene: TRBJ2-7
d_gene: TRBD1
abundance: -

CDR3aa: CSVGLPSTGANVLTF
CDR3nt: TGCAGCGTTGGGCTACCTAGTACTGGGGCCAACGTCCTGACTTTC
v_gene: TRBV29-1
j_gene: TRBJ2-6
d_gene: -
abundance: once

CDR3aa: CASSGDRGNTEAFF
CDR3nt: TGTGCCAGCTCAGGAGACAGGGGGAACACTGAAGCTTTCTTT
v_gene: TRBV18
j_gene: TRBJ1-1
d_gene: TRBD1
abundance: -

CDR3aa: CASSLAGSLNTGELFF
CDR3nt: TGTGCCAGCAGTTTGGCGGGATCACTGAACACCGGGGAGCTGTTTTTT
v_gene: TRBV27
j_gene: TRBJ2-2
d_gene: -
abundance: -

CDR3aa: CASRSSGGREDTQYF
CDR3nt: TGTGCCAGCAGATCCTCGGGAGGGCGAGAAGATACGCAGTATTTT
v_gene: TRBV28
j_gene: TRBJ2-3
d_gene: TRBD2
abundance: -

CDR3aa: CASSFNSDTAGEKLFF
CDR3nt: TGCGCCAGCAGCTTCAACTCAGACACGGCGGGTGAAAAACTGTTTTTT
v_gene: TRBV5-1
j_gene: TRBJ1-4
d_gene: -
abundance: -

CDR3aa: CASSLAQYSNQPQHF
CDR3nt: TGTGCCAGCAGCTTAGCACAGTATAGCAATCAGCCCCAGCATTTT
v_gene: TRBV7-8
j_gene: TRBJ1-5
d_gene: -
abundance: once

CDR3aa: CASSSPKDPGQGRTEAFF
CDR3nt: TGTGCCAGCAGCTCGCCTAAGGATCCGGGACAGGGGCGGACTGAAGCTTTCTTT
v_gene: TRBV7-9
j_gene: TRBJ1-1
d_gene: TRBD1
abundance: -

CDR3aa: CASSRQGSTNEKLFF
CDR3nt: TGTGCCAGCAGTCGCCAGGGTTCAACTAATGAAAAACTGTTTTTT
v_gene: TRBV6-5
j_gene: TRBJ1-4
d_gene: -
abundance: -

CDR3aa: CAWGTGVARGEQYF
CDR3nt: TGTGCCTGGGGGACCGGAGTGGCCCGGGGGGAGCAGTACTTC
v_gene: TRBV30
j_gene: TRBJ2-7
d_gene: -
abundance: -

CDR3aa: CASSLDLAGGVDTQYF
CDR3nt: TGTGCCAGCAGCTTGGATCTAGCGGGAGGAGTAGATACGCAGTATTTT
v_gene: TRBV5-4
j_gene: TRBJ2-3
d_gene: TRBD2
abundance: -

CDR3aa: CASSRDSSGANVLTF
CDR3nt: TGTGCCAGCAGCCGCGACAGCTCTGGGGCCAACGTCCTGACTTTC
v_gene: TRBV3-1/TRBV3-2
j_gene: TRBJ2-6
d_gene: -
abundance: -

CDR3aa: CASSFVTGQGRRTEAFF
CDR3nt: TGTGCCAGCAGCTTCGTAACGGGACAGGGACGACGCACTGAAGCTTTCTTT
v_gene: TRBV11-2
j_gene: TRBJ1-1
d_gene: TRBD1
abundance: -

CDR3aa: CASSPQTSNNEQFF
CDR3nt: TGTGCCAGCAGCCCCCAGACTAGCAACAATGAGCAGTTCTTC
v_gene: TRBV9
j_gene: TRBJ2-1
d_gene: TRBD2
abundance: -

CDR3aa: CASGTFNYGYTF
CDR3nt: TGTGCCAGCGGGACATTTAACTATGGCTACACCTTC
v_gene: TRBV11-2
j_gene: TRBJ1-2
d_gene: -
abundance: -

CDR3aa: CASSLGTPVYEQYF
CDR3nt: TGCGCCAGCAGCTTGGGGACACCCGTTTACGAGCAGTACTTC
v_gene: TRBV5-1
j_gene: TRBJ2-7
d_gene: -
abundance: -

CDR3aa: CASSLGLAGATGELFF
CDR3nt: TGTGCCAGCAGCTTAGGACTAGCGGGCGCCACCGGGGAGCTGTTTTTT
v_gene: TRBV11-3
j_gene: TRBJ2-2
d_gene: TRBD2
abundance: -

CDR3aa: CASSLDAYQASTDTQYF
CDR3nt: TGCGCCAGCAGCTTGGACGCCTACCAGGCTAGCACAGATACGCAGTATTTT
v_gene: TRBV5-1
j_gene: TRBJ2-3
d_gene: -
abundance: few

CDR3aa: CASTISQASYNSPLHF
CDR3nt: TGTGCCAGTACTATCTCACAGGCCTCCTATAATTCACCCCTCCACTTT
v_gene: TRBV19
j_gene: TRBJ1-6
d_gene: -
abundance: -

CDR3aa: CASSTPGTGDNEKLFF
CDR3nt: TGTGCCAGCAGTACCCCCGGGACAGGAGACAATGAAAAACTGTTTTTT
v_gene: TRBV28
j_gene: TRBJ1-4
d_gene: TRBD1
abundance: few

CDR3aa: CAWSVGEFGYTF
CDR3nt: TGTGCCTGGAGTGTAGGGGAATTTGGCTACACCTTC
v_gene: TRBV30
j_gene: TRBJ1-2
d_gene: -
abundance: -

CDR3aa: CASSPDDRGYGYTF
CDR3nt: TGCGCCAGCAGCCCAGACGACAGGGGTTATGGCTACACCTTC
v_gene: TRBV5-1
j_gene: TRBJ1-2
d_gene: TRBD1
abundance: -

CDR3aa: CSVEDRVYEQYF
CDR3nt: TGCAGCGTTGAAGACAGGGTTTACGAGCAGTACTTC
v_gene: TRBV29-1
j_gene: TRBJ2-7
d_gene: -
abundance: -

CDR3aa: CASSPRTGLNGEQYF
CDR3nt: TGTGCTAGCAGCCCACGGACAGGGTTAAATGGCGAGCAGTACTTC
v_gene: TRBV7-7
j_gene: TRBJ2-7
d_gene: TRBD1
abundance: once

CDR3aa: CATSRDVDRGPGAFF
CDR3nt: TGTGCCACCAGCAGAGATGTGGACAGGGGGCCGGGAGCTTTCTTT
v_gene: TRBV15
j_gene: TRBJ1-1
d_gene: TRBD1
abundance: -

CDR3aa: CASRNRGYSNQPQHF
CDR3nt: TGTGCCAGCAGAAACAGGGGCTATAGCAATCAGCCCCAGCATTTT
v_gene: TRBV28
j_gene: TRBJ1-5
d_gene: TRBD1
abundance: -

CDR3aa: CASSSAWGGGYGYTF
CDR3nt: TGTGCCAGTTCTTCCGCCTGGGGAGGGGGATATGGCTACACCTTC
v_gene: TRBV19
j_gene: TRBJ1-2
d_gene: -
abundance: -

CDR3aa: CASSFQSNQPQHF
CDR3nt: TGTGCCAGCAGTTTCCAAAGCAATCAGCCCCAGCATTTT
v_gene: TRBV12-3/TRBV12-4
j_gene: TRBJ1-5
d_gene: -
abundance: -

CDR3aa: CASSLNPAGATDTQYF
CDR3nt: TGTGCCAGCAGCTTAAATCCAGCGGGAGCAACAGATACGCAGTATTTT
v_gene: TRBV7-2
j_gene: TRBJ2-3
d_gene: TRBD2
abundance: -

CDR3aa: CASSFTRQVAYEQYF
CDR3nt: TGTGCCAGCAGTTTCACCAGACAGGTCGCCTACGAGCAGTACTTC
v_gene: TRBV6-2/TRBV6-3
j_gene: TRBJ2-7
d_gene: -
abundance: -

CDR3aa: CATSGGRGTQYEQYF
CDR3nt: TGTGCCACCAGTGGGGGAAGAGGGACTCAGTACGAGCAGTACTTC
v_gene: TRBV24-1
j_gene: TRBJ2-7
d_gene: -
abundance: -

CDR3aa: CASSPWTGNTGELFF
CDR3nt: TGCGCCAGCAGCCCCTGGACAGGGAACACCGGGGAGCTGTTTTTT
v_gene: TRBV5-1
j_gene: TRBJ2-2
d_gene: TRBD1
abundance: few

CDR3aa: CASSSASGRGREKLFF
CDR3nt: TGTGCCAGCAGTTCCGCATCGGGGAGGGGAAGGGAAAAACTGTTTTTT
v_gene: TRBV28
j_gene: TRBJ1-4
d_gene: -
abundance: -

CDR3aa: CASSLRTSSRTDTQYF
CDR3nt: TGTGCCAGCAGCTTAAGGACTAGCAGCCGCACAGATACGCAGTATTTT
v_gene: TRBV7-3
j_gene: TRBJ2-3
d_gene: TRBD2
abundance: once

CDR3aa: CASSPRRLLEAFF
CDR3nt: TGTGCCAGTAGCCCAAGGAGGCTCCTTGAAGCTTTCTTT
v_gene: TRBV19
j_gene: TRBJ1-1
d_gene: -
abundance: few

CDR3aa: CASAQGVDSPLHF
CDR3nt: TGTGCCAGTGCACAGGGGGTCGATTCACCCCTCCACTTT
v_gene: TRBV19
j_gene: TRBJ1-6
d_gene: TRBD1
abundance: -

CDR3aa: CASSPGQVNSPLHF
CDR3nt: TGTGCCAGCAGCCCCGGACAGGTGAATTCACCCCTCCACTTT
v_gene: TRBV3-1/TRBV3-2
j_gene: TRBJ1-6
d_gene: TRBD1
abundance: -

CDR3aa: CASAFSLGGVRDEQYF
CDR3nt: TGTGCTAGTGCCTTCTCGTTAGGGGGCGTTAGGGACGAGCAGTACTTC
v_gene: TRBV12-5
j_gene: TRBJ2-7
d_gene: TRBD1
abundance: -

CDR3aa: CASSTLGETEAFF
CDR3nt: TGTGCCAGTAGTACCCTCGGGGAGACTGAAGCTTTCTTT
v_gene: TRBV19
j_gene: TRBJ1-1
d_gene: -
abundance: -

CDR3aa: CASSEGTLEKLFF
CDR3nt: TGTGCCAGTAGTGAAGGGACACTTGAAAAACTGTTTTTT
v_gene: TRBV19
j_gene: TRBJ1-4
d_gene: -
abundance: -

CDR3aa: CATSRDGTVGPHEQYF
CDR3nt: TGTGCCACCAGCAGAGATGGTACAGTCGGTCCCCACGAGCAGTACTTC
v_gene: TRBV15
j_gene: TRBJ2-7
d_gene: -
abundance: -

CDR3aa: CATSPGQGANYGYTF
CDR3nt: TGTGCCACCAGCCCTGGACAGGGGGCTAACTATGGCTACACCTTC
v_gene: TRBV15
j_gene: TRBJ1-2
d_gene: TRBD1
abundance: -

CDR3aa: CASSFSTLNTEAFF
CDR3nt: TGTGCCAGCAGTTTCTCCACTCTGAACACTGAAGCTTTCTTT
v_gene: TRBV28
j_gene: TRBJ1-1
d_gene: -
abundance: -

CDR3aa: CASSLFGTGGNTIYF
CDR3nt: TGTGCCAGCAGCTTATTCGGGACAGGTGGAAACACCATATATTTT
v_gene: TRBV7-2
j_gene: TRBJ1-3
d_gene: TRBD1
abundance: -

CDR3aa: CASSTRTEGTEAFF
CDR3nt: TGCGCCAGCAGCACAAGGACGGAGGGGACTGAAGCTTTCTTT
v_gene: TRBV5-1
j_gene: TRBJ1-1
d_gene: -
abundance: -

CDR3aa: CASSTGTAYEQYF
CDR3nt: TGTGCCAGCAGCACCGGGACAGCCTACGAGCAGTACTTC
v_gene: TRBV11-2
j_gene: TRBJ2-7
d_gene: TRBD1
abundance: -

CDR3aa: CASSHGQGYQPQHF
CDR3nt: TGTGCCAGCAGCCACGGACAGGGCTATCAGCCCCAGCATTTT
v_gene: TRBV11-1
j_gene: TRBJ1-5
d_gene: TRBD1
abundance: -

CDR3aa: CASSRRDRVLSPLHF
CDR3nt: TGTGCCAGCAGTCGCCGGGACAGGGTATTATCACCCCTCCACTTT
v_gene: TRBV6-6
j_gene: TRBJ1-6
d_gene: TRBD1
abundance: -